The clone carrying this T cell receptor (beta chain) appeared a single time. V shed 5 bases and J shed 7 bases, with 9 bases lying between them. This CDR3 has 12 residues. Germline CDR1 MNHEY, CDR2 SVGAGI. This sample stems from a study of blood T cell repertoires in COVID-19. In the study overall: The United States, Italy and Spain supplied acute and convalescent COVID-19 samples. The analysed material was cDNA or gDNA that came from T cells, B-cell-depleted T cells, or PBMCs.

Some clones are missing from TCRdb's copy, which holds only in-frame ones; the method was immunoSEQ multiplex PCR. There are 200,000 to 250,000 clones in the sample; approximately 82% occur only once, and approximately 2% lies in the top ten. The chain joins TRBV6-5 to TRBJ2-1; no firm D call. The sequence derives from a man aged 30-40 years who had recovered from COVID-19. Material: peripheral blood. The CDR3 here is CASSNYENEQFF. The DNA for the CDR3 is TGTGCCAGCAGTAACTATGAGAATGAGCAGTTCTTC.